The sequence of this T cell receptor beta chain was determined in a study of T cell changes during pregnancy in multiple sclerosis. Sequenced by immunoSEQ multiplex PCR; TCRdb stores in-frame clones only, minus some. The sample records around 34,000 clones, 75% to 95% being singletons. Trimming removed 5 bases from V and 7 bases from J, with 6 bases in between. The germline CDR1 and CDR2 sequences are SGHAT and FQNNGV. This CDR3 comprises 11 residues. This sequence was found in a female donor with multiple sclerosis, enrolled in a pregnancy study. The chain couples TRBV11-2 to TRBJ1-3; D unclear. The specimen was CD8+ T cells from peripheral blood mononuclear cells, collected before pregnancy. Here the CDR3 reads CASSHRNTIYF. The CDR3 DNA sequence: TGTGCCAGCAGCCACCGGAACACCATATATTTT.